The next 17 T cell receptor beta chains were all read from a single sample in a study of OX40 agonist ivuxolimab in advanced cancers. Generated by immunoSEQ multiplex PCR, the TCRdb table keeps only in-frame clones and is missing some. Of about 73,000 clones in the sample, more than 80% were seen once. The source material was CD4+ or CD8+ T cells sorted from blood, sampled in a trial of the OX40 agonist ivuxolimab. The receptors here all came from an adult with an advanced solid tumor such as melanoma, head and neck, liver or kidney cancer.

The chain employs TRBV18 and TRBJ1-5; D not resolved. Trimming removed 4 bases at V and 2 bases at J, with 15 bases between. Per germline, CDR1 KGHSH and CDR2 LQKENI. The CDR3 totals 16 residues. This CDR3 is CASSQMVGQGNQPQHF. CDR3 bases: TGTGCCAGCTCACAGATGGTGGGTCAAGGCAATCAGCCCCAGCATTTT. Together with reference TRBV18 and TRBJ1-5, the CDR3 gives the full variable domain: NAGVMQNPRHLVRRRGQEARLRCSPMKGHSHVYWYRQLPEEGLKFMVYLQKENIIDESGMPKERFSAEFPKEGPSILRIQQVVRGDSAAYFCASSQMVGQGNQPQHFGDGTRLSIL.

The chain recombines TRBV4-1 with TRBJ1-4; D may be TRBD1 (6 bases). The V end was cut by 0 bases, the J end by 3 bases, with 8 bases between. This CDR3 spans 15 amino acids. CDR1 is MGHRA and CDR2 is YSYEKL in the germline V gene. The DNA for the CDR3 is TGCGCCAGCAGCCAAGATGGACAGTCTAATGAAAAACTGTTTTTT. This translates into CASSQDGQSNEKLFF.

CDR3 sequence reads: CASSQGSGRGTDTQYF. In DNA, the CDR3 is TGCGCCAGCAGCCAGGGTAGCGGGAGGGGCACAGATACGCAGTATTTT. This rearrangement joins TRBV4-3 to TRBJ2-3, with TRBD2 matching 11 bases. The CDR3 spans 16 residues. V lost 3 bases to trimming and J lost 1 base; unmatched junction nucleotides: 3. CDR1 is LGHNA and CDR2 is YSLEER in the germline V gene.

The DNA for the CDR3 is TGTGCCAGCAGCTTAGGGGGCCCGGACGAGCAGTACTTC. It is translated as CASSLGGPDEQYF. This chain links TRBV7-9 with TRBJ2-5; possible D gene TRBD1, 5 bases. The J call may be faulty, since TRBJ2-7 better matches the DNA end. The CDR3 totals 13 residues. Germline CDR1 SEHNR, CDR2 FQNEAQ (reference sequence).

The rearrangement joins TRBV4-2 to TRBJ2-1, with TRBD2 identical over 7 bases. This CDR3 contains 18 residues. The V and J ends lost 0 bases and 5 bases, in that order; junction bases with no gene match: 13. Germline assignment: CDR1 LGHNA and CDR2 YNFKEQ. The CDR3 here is CASSQERVAGTFHNEQFF. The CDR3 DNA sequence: TGTGCCAGCAGCCAAGAGAGGGTAGCGGGTACATTCCACAATGAGCAGTTCTTC.

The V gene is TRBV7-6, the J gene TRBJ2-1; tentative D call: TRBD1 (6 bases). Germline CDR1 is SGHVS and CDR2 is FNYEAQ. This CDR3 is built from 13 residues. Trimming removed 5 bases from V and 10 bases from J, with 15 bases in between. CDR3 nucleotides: TGTGCCAGCAGCCTCACCCTCGACAGGGAGCAGTTCTTC. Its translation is CASSLTLDREQFF.

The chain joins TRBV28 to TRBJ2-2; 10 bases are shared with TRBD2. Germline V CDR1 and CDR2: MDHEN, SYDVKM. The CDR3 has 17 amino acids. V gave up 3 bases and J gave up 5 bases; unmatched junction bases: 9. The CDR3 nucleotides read TGTGCCAGCAGTTTTCCGAGAGCGGGAGGGCCAACCGGGGAGCTGTTTTTT. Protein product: CASSFPRAGGPTGELFF. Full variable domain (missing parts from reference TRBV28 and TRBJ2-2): DVKVTQSSRYLVKRTGEKVFLECVQDMDHENMFWYRQDPGLGLRLIYFSYDVKMKEKGDIPEGYSVSREKKERFSLILESASTNQTSMYLCASSFPRAGGPTGELFFGEGSRLTVL.

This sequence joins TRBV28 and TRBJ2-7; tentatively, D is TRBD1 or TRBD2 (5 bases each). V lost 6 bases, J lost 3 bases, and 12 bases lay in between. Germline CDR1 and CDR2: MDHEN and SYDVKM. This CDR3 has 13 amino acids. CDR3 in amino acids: CASSHGAFYEQYF. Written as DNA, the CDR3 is TGTGCCAGCAGCCACGGGGCTTTCTACGAGCAGTACTTC.

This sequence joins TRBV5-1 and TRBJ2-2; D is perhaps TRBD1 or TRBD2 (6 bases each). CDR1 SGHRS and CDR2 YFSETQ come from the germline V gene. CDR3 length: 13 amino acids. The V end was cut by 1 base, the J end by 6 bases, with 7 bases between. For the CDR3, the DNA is TGCGCCAGCAGCTTGCGGGGGCCCGGGGAGCTGTTTTTT. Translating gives CASSLRGPGELFF.

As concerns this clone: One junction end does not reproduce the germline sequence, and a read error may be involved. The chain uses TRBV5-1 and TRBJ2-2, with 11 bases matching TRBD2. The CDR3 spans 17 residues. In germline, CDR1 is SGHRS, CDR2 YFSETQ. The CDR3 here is CASSPLSTSGNSGELFF. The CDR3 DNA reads TGCGCCAGCAGCCCGCTATCGACTAGCGGGAACTCCGGGGAGCTGTTTTTT.

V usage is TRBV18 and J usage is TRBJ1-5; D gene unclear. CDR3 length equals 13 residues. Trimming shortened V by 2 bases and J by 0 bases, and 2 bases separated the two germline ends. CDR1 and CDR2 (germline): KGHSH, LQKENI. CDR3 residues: CASSPDSNQPQHF. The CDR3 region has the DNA TGTGCCAGCTCACCAGATAGCAATCAGCCCCAGCATTTT. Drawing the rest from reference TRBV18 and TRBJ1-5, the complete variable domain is NAGVMQNPRHLVRRRGQEARLRCSPMKGHSHVYWYRQLPEEGLKFMVYLQKENIIDESGMPKERFSAEFPKEGPSILRIQQVVRGDSAAYFCASSPDSNQPQHFGDGTRLSIL.

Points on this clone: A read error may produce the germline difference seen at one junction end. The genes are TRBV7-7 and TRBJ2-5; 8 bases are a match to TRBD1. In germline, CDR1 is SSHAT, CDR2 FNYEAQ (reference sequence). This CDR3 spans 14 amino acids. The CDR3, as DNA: TGTGCTAGCAGCTTAAACAGGGGGCAAGAGACCCAGTACTTC. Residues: CASSLNRGQETQYF.

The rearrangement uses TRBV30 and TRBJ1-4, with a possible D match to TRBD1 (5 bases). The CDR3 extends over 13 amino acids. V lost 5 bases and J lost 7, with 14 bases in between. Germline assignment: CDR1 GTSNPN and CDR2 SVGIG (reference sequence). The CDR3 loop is CAWESGRIEKLFF. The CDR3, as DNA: TGTGCCTGGGAGTCGGGACGGATTGAAAAACTGTTTTTT. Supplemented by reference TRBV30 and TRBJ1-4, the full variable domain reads SQTIHQWPATLVQPVGSPLSLECTVEGTSNPNLYWYRQAAGRGLQLLFYSVGIGQISSEVPQNLSASRPQDRQFILSSKKLLLSDSGFYLCAWESGRIEKLFFGSGTQLSVL.

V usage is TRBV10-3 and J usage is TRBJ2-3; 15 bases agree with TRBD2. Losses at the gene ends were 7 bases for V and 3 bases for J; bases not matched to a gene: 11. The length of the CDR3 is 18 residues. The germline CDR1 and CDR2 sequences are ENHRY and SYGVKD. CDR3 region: CAIKPGLAGGDGTDTQYF. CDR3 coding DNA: TGTGCCATCAAGCCGGGACTAGCGGGAGGAGATGGGACAGATACGCAGTATTTT.

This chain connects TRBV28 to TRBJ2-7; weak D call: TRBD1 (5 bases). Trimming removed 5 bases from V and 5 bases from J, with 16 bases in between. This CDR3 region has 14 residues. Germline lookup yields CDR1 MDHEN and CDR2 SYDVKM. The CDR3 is CASSLIGVFDEQYF. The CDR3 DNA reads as TGTGCCAGCAGTCTAATAGGGGTGTTCGACGAGCAGTACTTC.

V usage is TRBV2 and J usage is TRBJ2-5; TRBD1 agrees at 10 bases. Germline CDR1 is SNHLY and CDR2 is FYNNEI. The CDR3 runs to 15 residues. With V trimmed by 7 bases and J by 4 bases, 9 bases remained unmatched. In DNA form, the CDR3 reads TGTGCCAGCATTACCGGGACAGGGGTTTTAGAGACCCAGTACTTC. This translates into CASITGTGVLETQYF. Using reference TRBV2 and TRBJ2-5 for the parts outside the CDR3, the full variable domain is EPEVTQTPSHQVTQMGQEVILRCVPISNHLYFYWYRQILGQKVEFLVSFYNNEISEKSEIFDDQFSVERPDGSNFTLKIRSTKLEDSAMYFCASITGTGVLETQYFGPGTRLLVL.

CDR3 in DNA: TGTGCCAGCAGTACCGACCAGGGCTCTGGGGCCAACGTCCTGACTTTC. This codes for CASSTDQGSGANVLTF. The rearrangement uses TRBV11-3 and TRBJ2-6, with D tentatively TRBD1 (5 bases). This CDR3 is 16 amino acids long. V lost 6 bases, J lost 0 bases, and 12 bases lay in between. Germline-derived CDR1 and CDR2 are SGHNT and YENEEA.